These T cell receptor beta chains were read from a single sample in a study of blood T cells in healthy people across ages. TCRdb analysed the 5' RACE reads with MiXCR anew, one entry per CDR3 protein. Here the sample spans 1,800,000 or so distinct CDR3 sequences, 35% to 50% being singletons. The sequenced sample was blood. The receptors were sampled from a human donor in good health. The CDR3 runs from the conserved cysteine through the conserved F or W. A D gene is named only where the DNA matches it firmly. Where a row states a size, it is once, few, many or the class of an expanded clone; other rows omit it.

CDR3: CASSFDRGCSPLHF; DNA: TGTGCCAGCAGCTTCGACAGGGGGTGTTCACCCCTCCACTTT; size: few; J: TRBJ1-6; V: TRBV7-4; D: TRBD1
CDR3: CASSIRGPNNQPQHF; DNA: TGTGCCAGTAGTATTAGAGGGCCGAATAATCAGCCCCAGCATTTT; size: few; J: TRBJ1-5; V: TRBV19; D: -
CDR3: CASSSGTSDTSFLYNEQFF; DNA: TGTGCCAGCAGCTCCGGGACTAGCGACACCAGTTTTCTCTACAATGAGCAGTTCTTC; size: few; J: TRBJ2-1; V: TRBV7-9; D: TRBD2
CDR3: CASSIFQGNTEAFF; DNA: TGTGCCAGCAGTATCTTCCAGGGGAACACTGAAGCTTTCTTT; size: few; J: TRBJ1-1; V: TRBV2; D: -
CDR3: CASSLVAGEGYEQYF; DNA: TGTGCCAGCTCACTGGTAGCAGGGGAGGGCTACGAGCAGTACTTC; size: few; J: TRBJ2-7; V: TRBV18; D: -
CDR3: CASSFIGGNIQYF; DNA: TGTGCCAGCAGTTTTATCGGGGGAAACATTCAGTACTTC; size: many; J: TRBJ2-4; V: TRBV12-3/TRBV12-4; D: -
CDR3: CASSQERGRLFF; DNA: TGTGCCAGCAGCCAAGAGAGAGGACGACTGTTTTTT; size: -; J: TRBJ1-4; V: TRBV4-2; D: -
CDR3: CSVEDQSGDGYTF; DNA: TGCAGCGTTGAAGATCAGTCCGGGGACGGCTACACCTTC; size: -; J: TRBJ1-2; V: TRBV29-1; D: -
CDR3: CASSPDRAGEAFF; DNA: TGTGCCAGCAGCCCAGACAGGGCTGGAGAAGCTTTCTTT; size: few; J: TRBJ1-1; V: TRBV7-9; D: TRBD1
CDR3: CSVVSHGGTDTQYF; DNA: TGCAGCGTTGTAAGTCACGGTGGCACAGATACGCAGTATTTT; size: few; J: TRBJ2-3; V: TRBV29-1; D: -
CDR3: CASSAWWGREQYF; DNA: TGTGCCAGCAGTGCCTGGTGGGGTCGCGAGCAGTACTTC; size: -; J: TRBJ2-7; V: TRBV6-5; D: -
CDR3: CAIRTTGGTYNEQFF; DNA: TGTGCCATCAGGACCACAGGGGGAACCTACAATGAGCAGTTCTTC; size: -; J: TRBJ2-1; V: TRBV10-3; D: TRBD1
CDR3: CASSYWMGEDGYTF; DNA: TGTGCCAGCAGTTACTGGATGGGGGAAGATGGCTACACCTTC; size: few; J: TRBJ1-2; V: TRBV6-2/TRBV6-3; D: -
CDR3: CASSEGGGPSYEQYF; DNA: TGTGCCAGCAGCGAAGGGGGGGGACCGTCTTACGAGCAGTACTTC; size: -; J: TRBJ2-7; V: TRBV13; D: -
CDR3: CASRRARRETQYF; DNA: TGTGCCAGCAGACGCGCCAGGAGAGAGACCCAGTACTTC; size: -; J: TRBJ2-5; V: TRBV28; D: -
CDR3: CASSLSDAGGQETQYF; DNA: TGTGCCAGCAGCCTCTCAGATGCGGGGGGGCAAGAGACCCAGTACTTC; size: -; J: TRBJ2-5; V: TRBV4-2; D: TRBD2
CDR3: CASSGEPYEQYF; DNA: TGTGCCAGCAGTGGGGAACCGTACGAGCAGTACTTC; size: few; J: TRBJ2-7; V: TRBV2; D: -
CDR3: CASSDPQGNEQFF; DNA: TGTGCCAGCAGTGATCCACAGGGGAATGAGCAGTTCTTC; size: -; J: TRBJ2-1; V: TRBV28; D: TRBD1
CDR3: CASSSPSQVLIYF; DNA: TGTGCCAGCAGTTCCCCATCACAGGTTCTCATATATTTT; size: -; J: TRBJ1-3; V: TRBV28; D: -
CDR3: CASSLVGGGGYNEQFF; DNA: TGTGCCAGCAGCTTAGTAGGCGGGGGGGGATACAATGAGCAGTTCTTC; size: -; J: TRBJ2-1; V: TRBV7-2; D: TRBD2
CDR3: CASSRSGGYEQFF; DNA: TGTGCCAGCAGCCGTAGCGGGGGCTATGAGCAGTTCTTC; size: -; J: TRBJ2-1; V: TRBV13; D: TRBD2
CDR3: CSASGRGACNEQFF; DNA: TGCAGTGCATCGGGGCGGGGGGCTTGCAATGAGCAGTTCTTC; size: few; J: TRBJ2-1; V: TRBV20-1; D: TRBD2
CDR3: CASSQRSRGGEQFF; DNA: TGTGCCAGCAGCCAACGGTCGCGTGGGGGTGAGCAGTTCTTC; size: few; J: TRBJ2-1; V: TRBV7-2; D: -
CDR3: CASSQGPLGQGGRDEQYF; DNA: TGCGCCAGCAGCCAAGGCCCTCTCGGACAGGGGGGACGGGACGAGCAGTACTTC; size: few; J: TRBJ2-7; V: TRBV4-3; D: TRBD1
CDR3: CASSSGGAIGELFF; DNA: TGTGCCAGCAGCTCCGGAGGGGCGATCGGGGAGCTGTTTTTT; size: -; J: TRBJ2-2; V: TRBV4-2; D: -
CDR3: CASSSRGTGYEQYF; DNA: TGCGCCAGCAGCTCCAGGGGGACGGGCTACGAGCAGTACTTC; size: -; J: TRBJ2-7; V: TRBV5-1; D: TRBD1
CDR3: CASSENPQGGTEAFF; DNA: TGCGCCAGCAGCGAAAACCCACAGGGGGGCACTGAAGCTTTCTTT; size: -; J: TRBJ1-1; V: TRBV5-1; D: TRBD1
CDR3: CASRHRATVHEQYF; DNA: TGTGCCAGCAGACACAGGGCCACAGTCCACGAGCAGTACTTC; size: -; J: TRBJ2-7; V: TRBV3-1; D: -
CDR3: CASNYRDGPYGYTF; DNA: TGCGCCAGCAACTATCGGGACGGCCCCTATGGCTACACCTTC; size: -; J: TRBJ1-2; V: TRBV4-1; D: -
CDR3: CASSPQGVRGNTIYF; DNA: TGTGCCAGCAGCCCACAGGGAGTGAGAGGAAACACCATATATTTT; size: few; J: TRBJ1-3; V: TRBV27; D: -
CDR3: CASNALSTDTQYF; DNA: TGTGCCAGCAACGCACTAAGCACAGATACGCAGTATTTT; size: few; J: TRBJ2-3; V: TRBV2; D: -
CDR3: CARSHEAGEQYF; DNA: TGCGCCAGGAGTCATGAGGCTGGGGAGCAGTATTTT; size: many; J: TRBJ2-3; V: TRBV5-1; D: -
CDR3: CASSQTQGVEQFF; DNA: TGCGCCAGCAGCCAAACACAGGGGGTTGAGCAGTTCTTC; size: few; J: TRBJ2-1; V: TRBV4-3; D: TRBD1
CDR3: CASKLSGVETQYF; DNA: TGTGCCAGCAAATTATCAGGGGTCGAGACCCAGTACTTC; size: once; J: TRBJ2-5; V: TRBV28; D: -
CDR3: CASSISGPWGEKLFF; DNA: TGTGCCAGCAGCATATCCGGGCCCTGGGGGGAAAAACTGTTTTTT; size: -; J: TRBJ1-4; V: TRBV7-9; D: -
CDR3: CASSFDGPNQPQHF; DNA: TGTGCCAGCAGTTTCGACGGACCAAATCAGCCCCAGCATTTT; size: -; J: TRBJ1-5; V: TRBV28; D: -
CDR3: CASTKGWDPPTPNQPQHF; DNA: TGTGCCAGCACGAAGGGGTGGGACCCCCCAACGCCTAATCAGCCCCAGCATTTT; size: -; J: TRBJ1-5; V: TRBV12-3/TRBV12-4; D: -